The 10 T cell receptor beta chains given below trace back to one sample, sequenced in a study of shared clonotypes between healthy human individuals. Assay: immunoSEQ multiplex PCR; the TCRdb copy retains only in-frame clones and omits some. The data contain some 580,000 clones, about 97% of them singletons. The sample comprised naive CD4+ T cells sorted from blood. Documented subset: CD45RA+ positively selected. These receptors were obtained from a woman aged 25-40 years in good health.

CDR3 sequence (DNA): TGTGCCAGTAGTTCCTGGACAGGACCCTACGAGCAGTACTTC. As protein: CASSSWTGPYEQYF. V usage is TRBV19 and J usage is TRBJ2-7; 7 bases align to TRBD1. In germline, CDR1 is LNHDA, CDR2 SQIVND (reference sequence). This CDR3 has 14 residues. The V segment lost 5 bases and the J segment 2 bases; nucleotides outside the gene matches: 6.

The genes are TRBV4-2 and TRBJ1-1; D call uncertain. Germline V gene data show CDR1 as LGHNA and CDR2 as YNFKEQ. V lost 3 bases and J 1 base, leaving 12 bases between the germline ends. The CDR3 extends over 15 amino acids. CDR3 region: CASSHDGTGNTEAFF. The CDR3 DNA sequence: TGTGCCAGCAGCCACGATGGTACGGGGAACACTGAAGCTTTCTTT.

The chain recombines TRBV28 with TRBJ2-1, with 13 bases that match TRBD2. V shed 8 bases and J 12 bases; nucleotides not matched to a gene: 10. This CDR3 comprises 14 residues. CDR1 and CDR2 from the germline V gene are MDHEN and SYDVKM. The CDR3 nucleotides are TGTGCCAGCGGCGGGACTAGCGGGAATCGGGGGCAGTTCTTC. This codes for CASGGTSGNRGQFF. Full variable domain (remainder filled in from reference TRBV28 and TRBJ2-1): DVKVTQSSRYLVKRTGEKVFLECVQDMDHENMFWYRQDPGLGLRLIYFSYDVKMKEKGDIPEGYSVSREKKERFSLILESASTNQTSMYLCASGGTSGNRGQFFGPGTRLTVL.

This chain connects TRBV6-1 to TRBJ2-4; D possibly corresponds to TRBD2 (6 bases). This CDR3 region has 13 residues. The V end was cut by 10 bases, the J end by 0 bases, with 10 bases between. Germline values: CDR1 MNHNS, CDR2 SASEGT. The CDR3: CATWGLAKNIQYF. CDR3 coding DNA: TGTGCCACTTGGGGACTAGCCAAAAACATTCAGTACTTC.

This chain joins TRBV18 and TRBJ2-5; 10 bases match TRBD2. This CDR3 is 16 amino acids long. CDR1 and CDR2 from the germline V gene are KGHSH and LQKENI. After removal of 1 base from V and 0 bases from J, the junction contained 2 bases not matched to a gene. Here the CDR3 reads CASSPQAGGYQETQYF. The CDR3 DNA sequence: TGTGCCAGCTCACCACAAGCGGGAGGGTACCAAGAGACCCAGTACTTC. The whole variable domain, filled in from reference TRBV18 and TRBJ2-5, reads NAGVMQNPRHLVRRRGQEARLRCSPMKGHSHVYWYRQLPEEGLKFMVYLQKENIIDESGMPKERFSAEFPKEGPSILRIQQVVRGDSAAYFCASSPQAGGYQETQYFGPGTRLLVL.

This chain connects TRBV6-5 to TRBJ2-1, with D perhaps matching TRBD2 (6 bases). Germline CDR1 is MNHEY and CDR2 is SVGAGI. V lost 0 bases and J lost 4, with 13 bases in between. This CDR3 is built from 16 residues. The CDR3: CASSYSKGLGYNEQFF. In DNA form, the CDR3 reads TGTGCCAGCAGTTACTCGAAGGGACTGGGATACAATGAGCAGTTCTTC.

The CDR3 nucleotides read TGTGCCTGGAGCCGGGAGTATAATTCACCCCTCCACTTT. This gives the protein CAWSREYNSPLHF. The chain recombines TRBV30 with TRBJ1-6; the D is unclear. The CDR3 consists of 13 residues. CDR1 and CDR2 (germline): GTSNPN, SVGIG (reference sequence). V dropped 3 bases and J dropped 4 bases, with 7 bases sitting between them.

To note about this clone: The sample has other DNA sequences that encode this CDR3 too. The chain is built from TRBV19 and TRBJ2-3; 9 bases are a match to TRBD1. Germline CDR1 and CDR2: LNHDA and SQIVND (reference sequence). The CDR3 is 13 amino acids. Unmatched junction bases numbered 0, after V lost 5 bases and J lost 3 bases. The CDR3 sequence: CASSDRGTDTQYF. The CDR3 DNA is TGTGCCAGTAGTGACAGGGGGACAGATACGCAGTATTTT.

The gene calls are TRBV18 and TRBJ1-1; possible D gene TRBD1, 5 bases. The V and J ends lost 1 base and 4 bases respectively, with 13 bases between them. In germline, CDR1 is KGHSH, CDR2 LQKENI. The CDR3 spans 15 residues. DNA of the CDR3: TGTGCCAGCTCACCACTCCAGGGAGAAGGCACTGAAGCTTTCTTT. Translation: CASSPLQGEGTEAFF.

V usage is TRBV27 and J usage is TRBJ2-3; 11 nucleotides line up with TRBD2. Trimming cost V 4 bases and J 4 bases; bases outside gene matches: 7. Germline V gene data show CDR1 as MNHEY and CDR2 as SMNVEV (reference sequence). The CDR3 extends over 16 amino acids. In DNA form, the CDR3 reads TGTGCCAGCAGTTCGGGTCAACTAGCGGGAGCAGATACGCAGTATTTT. The encoded protein is CASSSGQLAGADTQYF.